This TCR beta chain was observed in a study of Ad26.COV2.S vaccination and SARS-CoV-2 variants. Trimming removed 1 base at V and 0 bases at J, with 8 bases between. CDR3 length: 15 amino acids. The germline V gene has CDR1 LGHDT and CDR2 YNNKEL (reference sequence). Profiled with immunoSEQ multiplex PCR; TCRdb holds only in-frame clones, not every one. Of 250,000 or so clones listed, roughly 89% are singletons. As to treatment: some 20 received Ad26.COV2.S at low or high dose, single or two shots; several received placebo; per-sample allocation not given. At day 63 after the first vaccine or placebo injection, samples were drawn.

This sequence originates from a person between 18 and 59 years old who received the Ad26.COV2.S COVID-19 vaccine or a placebo. V usage is TRBV3-1 (or the pseudogene TRBV3-2) and J usage is TRBJ2-3; D possibly corresponds to TRBD2 (5 bases). The sequenced sample was peripheral blood, obtained in a trial of Ad26.COV2.S vaccine versus placebo. CDR3 nucleotide sequence: TGTGCCAGCAGCCAAGGAACTAGAAGCACAGATACGCAGTATTTT. It yields the protein CASSQGTRSTDTQYF.